A single sample is the source of the 15 T cell receptor beta chains below, sequenced in a study of T cells in women clearing cervical HPV infection. The protocol was immunoSEQ multiplex PCR, while the TCRdb copy is restricted to in-frame clones and leaves out a portion. The specimen's table records about 20,000 clones. The sequencing input was blood buffy coat. Receptors originate from a woman aged 18 to 75 with a cervical HPV16 infection that either progressed to CIN3+ or cleared (not recorded which).

With respect to this clone: Read coverage stops 3 residues before the CDR3 terminus; the germline J gene supplies the remainder. The chain recombines TRBV6-2 or TRBV6-3 with TRBJ1-1; perhaps TRBD1 as D (5 bases). The CDR3 runs to 15 residues. The ends were cut back, 0 bases at V and 4 bases at J, with 12 bases in the middle. The germline V gene encodes CDR1 MNHEY and CDR2 SVGEGT. The CDR3 loop is CASSYSRDSVTEAFF. The CDR3 DNA, read in part, is TGTGCCAGCAGTTACTCGAGGGACTCGGTCACTGAA.

Turning to this clone: Read sequence stops 3 residues before the CDR3 end, and the germline J gene provides the missing end. The chain combines TRBV20-1 with TRBJ2-1; 7 bases agree with TRBD1. The V segment lost 8 bases and the J segment 4 bases; nucleotides outside the gene matches: 11. Germline V gene sequence: CDR1 DFQATT, CDR2 SNEGSKA (reference sequence). The CDR3 runs to 14 residues. The CDR3 protein is CSSKGGSFYNEQFF. The part of the CDR3 DNA that was read is TGCAGTAGCAAAGGGGGCAGTTTTTACAATGAG.

Turning to this clone: The read falls 3 residues short of the CDR3 end, and the missing part is taken from the germline J gene. The chain couples TRBV7-9 to TRBJ2-5, with D perhaps matching TRBD1 (6 bases). This CDR3 region has 14 residues. The germline gives CDR1 SEHNR, CDR2 FQNEAQ (reference sequence). The CDR3 spells CASSSGHTTDTQYF. The covered CDR3 bases are TGTGCCAGCAGCTCGGGACATACCACAGATACC. The full variable domain, rest sourced from reference TRBV7-9 and TRBJ2-5, is DTGVSQNPRHKITKRGQNVTFRCDPISEHNRLYWYRQTLGQGPEFLTYFQNEAQLEKSRLLSDRFSAERPKGSFSTLEIQRTEQGDSAMYLCASSSGHTTDTQYFGPGTRLLVL.

Here the CDR3 reads CASSAGLAGKETQYF. Partial CDR3 DNA: TGCGCCAGCAGCGCCGGACTAGCGGGGAAAGAGACC. The rearrangement links TRBV5-1 to TRBJ2-5; 12 nucleotides line up with TRBD2. The read is 3 residues too short to cover the CDR3 end, so that end is filled in from the germline J gene. There are 15 residues in the CDR3. Germline trimming cut 4 bases from V and 3 bases from J; bases unmatched to any gene: 4. The germline V gene encodes CDR1 SGHRS and CDR2 YFSETQ.

With regard to this clone: The read ends 3 residues shy of where the CDR3 ends; the end is completed using the germline J gene. The chain links TRBV5-3 to TRBJ2-7; possible D gene TRBD1, 5 bases. TRBV5-3 is an ORF, with its function uncertain. Trimming shortened V by 0 bases and J by 0 bases, and 7 bases separated the two germline ends. The length of the CDR3 is 14 residues. The CDR3 sequence: CARSLGQSSYEQYF. The sequenced CDR3 bases are TGTGCCAGAAGCTTGGGACAGTCCTCCTACGAG.

For this clone: Coverage ceases 3 residues before the CDR3 finishes, and the germline J gene fills in the end. V gene TRBV7-2 combines with J gene TRBJ1-1; D remains unclear. Germline assignment: CDR1 SGHTA and CDR2 FQGNSA. The V end lost 1 base, the J end lost 1 base, and 4 bases lay between the germline ends. CDR3 size: 13 residues. The CDR3 protein is CASSLGQNTEAFF. Incomplete CDR3 DNA: TGTGCCAGCAGCTTAGGGCAGAACACTGAA.

For this clone: The CDR3 goes on 3 residues after the read ends, and that part is filled in from the germline J gene. The chain is built from TRBV29-1 and TRBJ2-7, with 11 bases that match TRBD2. Germline V gene data show CDR1 as SQVTM and CDR2 as ANQGSEA. The CDR3 covers 16 residues. The V gene end was trimmed by 2 bases and the J gene end by 4 bases; junction bases not matched to a gene: 10. CDR3 DNA, as far as it was read: TGCAGCGTTGAACGCCTCATAGCGGGGGGGGGATACGAG. Its translation: CSVERLIAGGGYE. The CDR3 reads in full as CSVERLIAGGGYEQYF.

Of note for this clone: The observed sequence ends 3 residues before the CDR3 terminus, with the missing tail filled in from the germline J gene. The chain recombines TRBV7-2 with TRBJ2-5; perhaps TRBD2 as D (6 bases). The germline V gene encodes CDR1 SGHTA and CDR2 FQGNSA. This CDR3 contains 14 residues. V was pared by 5 bases and J by 3 bases, with 13 bases between. The CDR3 bases that were read are TGTGCCAGCAGCCACGGGACTCCGAAAGAGACC. This sequence encodes CASSHGTPKET. From start to end, the CDR3 is CASSHGTPKETQYF.

On this clone: The CDR3 end is not reached by the read, which stops 3 residues before it; the germline J gene fills it in. The rearrangement links TRBV7-3 to TRBJ2-5; D is perhaps TRBD1 (5 bases). The CDR3 loop spans 13 amino acids. Deletions cut 2 bases from V and 1 base from J, with 5 bases between. The germline gives CDR1 SGHTA, CDR2 FQGTGA. CDR3 amino acids: CASSLQGQETQYF. Incomplete CDR3 DNA: TGTGCCAGCAGCTTACAGGGCCAAGAGACC.

Points on this clone: The read gets to within 3 residues of the CDR3 end, and the germline J gene fills in the rest. The V call is TRBV29-1, the J call TRBJ2-1; D may be TRBD1 (5 bases). From germline, CDR1 is SQVTM and CDR2 ANQGSEA. The V and J ends lost 1 base and 3 bases respectively, with 16 bases between them. This CDR3 region has 16 residues. CDR3 region: CSVEGPETVHYNEQFF. CDR3 DNA (partial): TGCAGCGTTGAAGGACCAGAGACAGTCCACTACAATGAG.

For this clone: The missing CDR3 end, 3 residues past where the read stops, is filled in from the germline J gene. V is TRBV19 and J is TRBJ1-5; possibly TRBD1 for D (6 bases). V lost 8 bases, J lost 5 bases, and 22 bases lay in between. From germline, CDR1 is LNHDA and CDR2 SQIVND (reference sequence). CDR3 length equals 16 residues. CDR3 residues: CASRDGGGRGDQPQHF. CDR3 bases read: TGTGCCAGTCGAGACGGCGGGGGGCGAGGCGATCAGCCC.

Points on this clone: One end of the junction does not line up with germline, which may come from a read error. The CDR3 goes on 3 residues after the read ends, and that part is filled in from the germline J gene. V and J are TRBV7-9 and TRBJ2-7, with TRBD1 as a possible D gene (5 bases). The CDR3 runs 13 residues. The germline V gene encodes CDR1 SEHNR and CDR2 FQNEAQ (reference sequence). The CDR3 bases that were read are TGTTCCAGCAGCTTAAGTGGGGCACACGAG. Translated: CSSSLSGAHE. The whole CDR3 protein reads CSSSLSGAHEQYF.

A remark on this clone: The read terminates 3 residues before the CDR3 end, so the remaining end is supplied by the germline J gene. This chain connects TRBV20-1 to TRBJ2-5; 9 bases are a match to TRBD2. Germline V lookup: CDR1 DFQATT, CDR2 SNEGSKA (reference sequence). The CDR3 runs to 14 residues. CDR3 residues: CSARAGGSGGTQYF. The CDR3 DNA, read in part, is TGCAGTGCTAGAGCGGGGGGTAGCGGGGGAACC.

Points on this clone: The sequenced fragment ends 3 residues before the CDR3 boundary, so the rest is inferred from the germline J gene. V and J are TRBV12-3 or TRBV12-4 and TRBJ2-4; maybe TRBD1 (6 bases). CDR3 length: 14 amino acids. V dropped 8 bases and J dropped 1 base, with 12 bases sitting between them. The DNA read from the CDR3 is TGTGCCAGCTCTCTGGGGGCTGCCAAAAACATT. Its protein is CASSLGAAKNI. The entire CDR3 protein is CASSLGAAKNIQYF.

With regard to this clone: The CDR3 end is not reached by the read, which stops 3 residues before it; the germline J gene fills it in. The rearrangement links TRBV28 to TRBJ1-3; TRBD1 is a possible D gene (6 bases). V lost 5 bases to trimming and J lost 1 base, with 15 bases between them. This CDR3 is 16 amino acids long. Germline V CDR1 and CDR2: MDHEN, SYDVKM. CDR3 DNA (partial): TGTGCCAGCAGTCCGCGCGAACAGGGTTCTGGAAACACC. Protein sequence: CASSPREQGSGNT. In full, the CDR3 reads CASSPREQGSGNTIYF.